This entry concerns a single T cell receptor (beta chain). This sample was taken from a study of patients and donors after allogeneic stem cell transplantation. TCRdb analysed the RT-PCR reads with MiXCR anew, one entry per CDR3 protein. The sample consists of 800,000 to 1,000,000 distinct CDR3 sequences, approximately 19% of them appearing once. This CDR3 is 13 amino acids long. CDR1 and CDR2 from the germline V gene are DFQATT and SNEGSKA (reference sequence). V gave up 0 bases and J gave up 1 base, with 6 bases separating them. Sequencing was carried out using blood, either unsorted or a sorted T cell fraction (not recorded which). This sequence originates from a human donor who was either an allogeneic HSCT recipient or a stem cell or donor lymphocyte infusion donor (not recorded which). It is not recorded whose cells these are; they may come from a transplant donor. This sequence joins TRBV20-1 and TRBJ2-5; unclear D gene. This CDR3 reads CSAREGPQETQYF. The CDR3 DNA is TGCAGTGCTAGAGAAGGACCCCAAGAGACCCAGTACTTC.